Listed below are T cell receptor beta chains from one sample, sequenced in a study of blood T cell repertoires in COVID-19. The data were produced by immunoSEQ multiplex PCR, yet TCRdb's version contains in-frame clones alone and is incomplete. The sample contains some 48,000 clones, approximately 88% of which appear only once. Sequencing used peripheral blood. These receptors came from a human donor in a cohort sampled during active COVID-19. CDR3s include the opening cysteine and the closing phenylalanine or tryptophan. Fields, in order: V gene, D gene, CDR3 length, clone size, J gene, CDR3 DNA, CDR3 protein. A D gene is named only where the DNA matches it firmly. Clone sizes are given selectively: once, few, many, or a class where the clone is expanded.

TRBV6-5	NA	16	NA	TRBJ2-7	TGTGCCAGCAGTTACCGGAGGGGAGACAGTTCCTACGAGCAGTACTTC	CASSYRRGDSSYEQYF
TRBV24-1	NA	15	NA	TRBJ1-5	TGTGCCACCAGGAGGACCGAGGGGGAGGGTCAGCCCCAGCATTTT	CATRRTEGEGQPQHF
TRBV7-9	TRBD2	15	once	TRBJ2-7	TGTGCCAGCAGCTCTACTAGCGGGGGGGGCTACGAGCAGTACTTC	CASSSTSGGGYEQYF
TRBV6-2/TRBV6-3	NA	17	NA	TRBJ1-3	TGTGCCAGCAGTTACCGAGGTGCCGGAGGCTCTGGAAACACCATATATTTT	CASSYRGAGGSGNTIYF
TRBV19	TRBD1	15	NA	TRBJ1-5	TGTGCCAGTAAAGGGGACAGGGTAAGGTATCAGCCCCAGCATTTT	CASKGDRVRYQPQHF
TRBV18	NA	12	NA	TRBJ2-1	TGTGCCAGCTCACCGTGGCCCAATGAGCAGTTCTTC	CASSPWPNEQFF
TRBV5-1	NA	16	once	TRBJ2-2	TGCGCCAGCAGCTTGCGGCTAGCGAAGGACACCGGGGAGCTGTTTTTT	CASSLRLAKDTGELFF
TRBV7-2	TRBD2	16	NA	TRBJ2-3	TGTGCCAGCAGCTTAAGTGGGTCGGGGGGAGGCCATACGCAGTATTTT	CASSLSGSGGGHTQYF
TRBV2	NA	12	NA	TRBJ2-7	TGTGCCAGCAGGGACAGAGCCTACGAGCAGTACTTC	CASRDRAYEQYF
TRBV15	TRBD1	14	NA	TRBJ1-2	TGTGCCACCAGCGGGGGGACAGCTAACTATGGCTACACCTTC	CATSGGTANYGYTF
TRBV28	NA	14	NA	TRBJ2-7	TGTGCCAGCAGTTCCCCCCCCGCGATGGACGAGCAGTACTTC	CASSSPPAMDEQYF
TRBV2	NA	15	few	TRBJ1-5	TGTGCCAGCAGCCCGACAGTTACTGGGCTTCAGCCCCAGCATTTT	CASSPTVTGLQPQHF
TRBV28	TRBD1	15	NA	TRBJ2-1	TGTGCCAGCAGTCCGGGCCGGGGCAGGGGGCGTGAGCAGTTCTTC	CASSPGRGRGREQFF
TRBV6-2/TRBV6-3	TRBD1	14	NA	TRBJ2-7	TGTGCCAGCAGCGACTGGGACAGGGGGATCGAGCAGTACTTC	CASSDWDRGIEQYF
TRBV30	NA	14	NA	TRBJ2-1	TGTGCCTGGCAACAGGGTGTTGCGTACAATGAGCAGTTCTTC	CAWQQGVAYNEQFF
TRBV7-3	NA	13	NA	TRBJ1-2	TGTGCCAGCAGCTTAGGGGGGAGCTATGGCTACACCTTC	CASSLGGSYGYTF
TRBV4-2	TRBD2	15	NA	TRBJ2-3	TGTGCCAGCATTATACAAGCGGGGAGCACAGATACGCAGTATTTT	CASIIQAGSTDTQYF
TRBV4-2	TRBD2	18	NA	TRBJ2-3	TGTGCCAGCAGCCAAGGGGTATTTGCGGGGGGAAACACAGATACGCAGTATTTT	CASSQGVFAGGNTDTQYF
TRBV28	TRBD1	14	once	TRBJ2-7	TGTGCCAGCAGTTTCGGGACAGGGTACGTCGAGCAGTACTTC	CASSFGTGYVEQYF
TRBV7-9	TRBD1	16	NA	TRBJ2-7	TGTGCCAGCAGCGAATTAGTGGACAGGGGGATTTACGAGCAGTACTTC	CASSELVDRGIYEQYF
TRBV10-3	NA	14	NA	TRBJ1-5	TGTGCCATCAGTGGAGTGAACGCAAATCAGCCCCAGCATTTT	CAISGVNANQPQHF
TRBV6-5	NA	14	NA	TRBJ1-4	TGTGCCAGCAGTAGGGCCAGGGTAGGCGAAAAACTGTTTTTT	CASSRARVGEKLFF
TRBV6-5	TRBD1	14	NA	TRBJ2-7	TGTGCCAGCAGTCCGTGGGACAGGGGAGACGAGCAGTACTTC	CASSPWDRGDEQYF
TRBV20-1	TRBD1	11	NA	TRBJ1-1	TGCAGTGCCAGGGACAGCACTGAAGCTTTCTTT	CSARDSTEAFF
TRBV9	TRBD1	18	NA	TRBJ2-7	TGTGCCAGCAGCGTTGGTGGACAGGGGTCTCCGCGGTCCTACGAGCAGTACTTC	CASSVGGQGSPRSYEQYF
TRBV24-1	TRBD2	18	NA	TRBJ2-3	TGTGCCACCAGTGCCCGGGCACGTCTAGCGGGAGGGCCAGATACGCAGTATTTT	CATSARARLAGGPDTQYF
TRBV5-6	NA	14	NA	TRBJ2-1	TGTGCCAGCAGCTCAATCTACAGTTACAATGAGCAGTTCTTC	CASSSIYSYNEQFF
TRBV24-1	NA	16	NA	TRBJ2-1	TGTGCCACCAGTGATTTGGCGCAGGGGTCTTTGTATGAGCAGTTCTTC	CATSDLAQGSLYEQFF
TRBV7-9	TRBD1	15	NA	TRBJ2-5	TGTGCCAGCAGCTTAGATCAGGGGGCCCAAGAGACCCAGTACTTC	CASSLDQGAQETQYF
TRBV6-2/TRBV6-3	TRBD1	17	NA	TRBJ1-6	TGTGCCAGCTGCCGTTCCCCCGGGACAGGGGTATATTCGCCCCTCCACTTT	CASCRSPGTGVYSPLHF
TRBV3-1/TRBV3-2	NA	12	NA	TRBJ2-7	TGTGCCAGCAGCCAAGTCCAGCGCGAGCAGTACTTC	CASSQVQREQYF
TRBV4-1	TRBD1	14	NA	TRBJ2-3	TGCGCCAGCAGCCAAGGACACAGGGGAGATACGCAGTATTTT	CASSQGHRGDTQYF
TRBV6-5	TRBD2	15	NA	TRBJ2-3	TGTGCCAGCAGACATAGCGGGAGGGGCACAGATACGCAGTATTTT	CASRHSGRGTDTQYF
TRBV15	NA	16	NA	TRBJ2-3	TGTGCCACCAGCAGCACTTTAAGACATACCACAGATACGCAGTATTTT	CATSSTLRHTTDTQYF
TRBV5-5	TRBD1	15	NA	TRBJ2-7	TGTGCCAGCAGTGTGAGTTCGGGACAGACCTACGAGCAGTACTTC	CASSVSSGQTYEQYF
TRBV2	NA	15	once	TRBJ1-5	TGTGCCAGCAGTTACAGGGTCTTAAGCAATCAGCCCCAGCATTTT	CASSYRVLSNQPQHF
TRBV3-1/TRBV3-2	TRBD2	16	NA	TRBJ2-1	TGTGCCAGCAGCCATCCACTAGCGGACAACTACAATGAGCAGTTCTTC	CASSHPLADNYNEQFF
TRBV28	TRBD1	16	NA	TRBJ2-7	TGTGCCAGCAGCAGAAAGCAGGGGGCAGCTACTTACGAGCAGTACTTC	CASSRKQGAATYEQYF
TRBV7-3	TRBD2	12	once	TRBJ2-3	TGTGCCAGCAGCCCGGGGGGAGATACGCAGTATTTT	CASSPGGDTQYF
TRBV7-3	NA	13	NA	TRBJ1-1	TGTGCCAGCAGCGCCACAGGGTACACTGAAGCTTTCTTT	CASSATGYTEAFF
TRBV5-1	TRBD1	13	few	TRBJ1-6	TGCGCCAGCAGCTGGGAGACAGGGTTTTCCCTCCACTTT	CASSWETGFSLHF
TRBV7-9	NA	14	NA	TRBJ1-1	TGTGCCAGCAGGCACAGGGCCGCGAACACTGAAGCTTTCTTT	CASRHRAANTEAFF
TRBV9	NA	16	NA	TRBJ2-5	TGTGCCAGCAGCGTAGCGGCCGGGAGAACACAAGAGACCCAGTACTTC	CASSVAAGRTQETQYF
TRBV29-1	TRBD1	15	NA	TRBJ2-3	TGCAGCGCATCAACCGACAGGGGGAGCACAGATACGCAGTATTTT	CSASTDRGSTDTQYF
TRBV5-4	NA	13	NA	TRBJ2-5	TGTGCCAGCAGCTTGTCAGGGAAGGAGACCCAGTACTTC	CASSLSGKETQYF
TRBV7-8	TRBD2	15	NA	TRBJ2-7	TGTGCCAGCAGCTTAGCGGGAGGGCCGGTCTACGAGCAGTACTTC	CASSLAGGPVYEQYF
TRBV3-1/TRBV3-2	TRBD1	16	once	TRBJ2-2	TGTGCCAGCGGTAACAGGGGCTACTCGAACACCGGGGAGCTGTTTTTT	CASGNRGYSNTGELFF
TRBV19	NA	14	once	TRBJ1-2	TGTGCCAGTTCGGCCGCGGGGGCGGGCTATGGCTACACCTTC	CASSAAGAGYGYTF
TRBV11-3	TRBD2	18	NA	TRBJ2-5	TGTGCCAGCAGCTCAAGACTAGCGGGGGGCCTCGGTTGTGAGACCCAGTACTTC	CASSSRLAGGLGCETQYF
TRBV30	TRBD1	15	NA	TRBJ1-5	TGTGCCTGGAGTGTAGGGACAGGCAATAATCAGCCCCAGCATTTT	CAWSVGTGNNQPQHF
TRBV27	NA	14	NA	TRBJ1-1	TGTGCCAGCAGTCCCCACCGTACGGACACTGAAGCTTTCTTT	CASSPHRTDTEAFF